This TCR beta chain comes out of a study of shared clonotypes between healthy human individuals. On this clone: Its antigen is still unknown.

CD45RO+ cells went into CD8 memory alongside CCR7-negative CD45RA+ TemRA cells. Here immunoSEQ multiplex PCR was the method, and the copy in TCRdb shows in-frame clones only, minus some. The sample carries approximately 99,000 clones, around 68% recorded once. This CDR3 is 14 amino acids long. The germline V gene encodes CDR1 LGHNA and CDR2 YNFKEQ. Trimming stripped 1 base from V and 3 bases from J, with 10 bases between. Regarding the study as a whole: The study's rarefaction showed incomplete sorted-subset sequencing despite large depth.

Sample: memory CD8+ T cells sorted from blood. As for subset: CD45RO+ cells pooled with CCR7-negative TemRA cells. The sequence derives from a woman aged 30 to 39 in good health. The V and J genes are TRBV4-2 and TRBJ2-7, with D uncertain. The CDR3 nucleotides are TGTGCCAGCAGCCAAGTCCTACATAACTACGAGCAGTACTTC. This encodes CASSQVLHNYEQYF.